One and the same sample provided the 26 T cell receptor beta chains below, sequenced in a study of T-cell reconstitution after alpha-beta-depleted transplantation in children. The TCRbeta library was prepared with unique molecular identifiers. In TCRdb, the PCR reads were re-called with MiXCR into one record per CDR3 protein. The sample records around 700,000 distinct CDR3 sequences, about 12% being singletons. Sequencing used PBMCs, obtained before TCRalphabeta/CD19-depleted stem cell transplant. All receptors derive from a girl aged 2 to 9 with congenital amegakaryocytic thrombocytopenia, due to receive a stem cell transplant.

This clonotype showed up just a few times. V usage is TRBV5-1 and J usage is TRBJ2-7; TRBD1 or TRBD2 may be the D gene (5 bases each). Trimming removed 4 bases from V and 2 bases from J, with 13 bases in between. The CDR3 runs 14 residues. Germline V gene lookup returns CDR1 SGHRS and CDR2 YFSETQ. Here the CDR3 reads CASSNRDVTYEQYF. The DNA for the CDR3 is TGCGCCAGCAGCAACCGGGACGTAACCTACGAGCAGTACTTC.

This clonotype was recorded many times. CDR3 loop: CASSPLEITDTQYF. The DNA of the CDR3 is TGCGCCAGCAGCCCCTTGGAAATCACAGATACGCAGTATTTT. The chain has TRBV5-1 and TRBJ2-3; D remains ambiguous. This CDR3 comprises 14 residues. Germline V gene data show CDR1 as SGHRS and CDR2 as YFSETQ. The V end lost 4 bases, the J end lost 2 bases, and 11 bases lay between the germline ends.

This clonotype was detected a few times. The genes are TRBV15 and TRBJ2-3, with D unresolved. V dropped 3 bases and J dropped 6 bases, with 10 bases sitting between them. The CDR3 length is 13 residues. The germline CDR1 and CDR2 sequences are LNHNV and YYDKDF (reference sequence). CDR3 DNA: TGTGCCACCAGCAGCACCTTGTTCGATACGCAGTATTTT. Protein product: CATSSTLFDTQYF.

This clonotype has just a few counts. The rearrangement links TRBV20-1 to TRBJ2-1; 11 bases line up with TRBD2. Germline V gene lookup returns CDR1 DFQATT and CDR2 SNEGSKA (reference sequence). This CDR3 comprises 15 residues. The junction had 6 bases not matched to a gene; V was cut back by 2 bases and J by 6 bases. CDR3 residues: CSARRSGRAGNEQFF. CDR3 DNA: TGCAGTGCTAGACGTAGCGGGAGGGCGGGCAATGAGCAGTTCTTC.

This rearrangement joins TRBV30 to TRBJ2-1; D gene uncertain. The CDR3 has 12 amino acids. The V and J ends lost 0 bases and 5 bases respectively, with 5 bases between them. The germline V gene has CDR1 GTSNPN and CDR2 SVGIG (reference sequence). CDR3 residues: CAWSVKNNEQFF. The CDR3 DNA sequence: TGTGCCTGGAGTGTCAAGAACAATGAGCAGTTCTTC.

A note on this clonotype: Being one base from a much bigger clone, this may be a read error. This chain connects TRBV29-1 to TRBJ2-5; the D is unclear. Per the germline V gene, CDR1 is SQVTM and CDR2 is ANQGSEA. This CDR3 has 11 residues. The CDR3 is CCSYTLETQYF. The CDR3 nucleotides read TGCTGCTCCTACACTCTTGAGACCCAGTACTTC.

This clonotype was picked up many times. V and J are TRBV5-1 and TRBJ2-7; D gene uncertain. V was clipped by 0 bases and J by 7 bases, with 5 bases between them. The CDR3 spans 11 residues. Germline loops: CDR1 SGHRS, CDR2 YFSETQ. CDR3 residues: CASSLAEEQYF. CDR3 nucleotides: TGCGCCAGCAGCTTGGCAGAAGAGCAGTACTTC.

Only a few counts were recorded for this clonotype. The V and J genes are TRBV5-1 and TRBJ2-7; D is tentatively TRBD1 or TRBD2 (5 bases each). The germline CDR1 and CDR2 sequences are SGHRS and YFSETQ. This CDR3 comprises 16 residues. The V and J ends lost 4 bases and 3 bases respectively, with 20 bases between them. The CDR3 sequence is CASSGQVGVIIYEQYF. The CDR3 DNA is TGCGCCAGCAGCGGGCAGGTGGGGGTGATAATCTACGAGCAGTACTTC.

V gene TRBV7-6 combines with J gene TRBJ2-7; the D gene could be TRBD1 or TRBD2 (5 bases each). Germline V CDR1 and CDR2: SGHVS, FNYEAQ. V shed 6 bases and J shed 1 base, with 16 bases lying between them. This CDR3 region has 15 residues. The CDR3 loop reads CASSPARGASYEQYF. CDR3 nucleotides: TGTGCCAGCAGTCCCGCACGAGGGGCGTCCTACGAGCAGTACTTC.

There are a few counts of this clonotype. This CDR3 reads CASSPGWEYGANVLTF. In DNA form, the CDR3 reads TGTGCCAGCTCACCTGGGTGGGAATACGGGGCCAACGTCCTGACTTTC. The chain combines TRBV18 with TRBJ2-6; D gene unclear. The length of the CDR3 is 16 residues. V lost 3 bases and J lost 4, with 13 bases in between. Germline lookup yields CDR1 KGHSH and CDR2 LQKENI.

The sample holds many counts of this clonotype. CDR3 sequence reads: CATSGVVQKYNEQFF. The CDR3 DNA is TGTGCCACCAGCGGAGTGGTACAGAAGTACAATGAGCAGTTCTTC. The chain joins TRBV15 to TRBJ2-1; no reliable D call. Between the trimmed V and J ends, which lost 5 bases and 4 bases, there was a span of 15 bases. The CDR3 covers 15 residues. CDR1 and CDR2 (germline): LNHNV, YYDKDF (reference sequence).

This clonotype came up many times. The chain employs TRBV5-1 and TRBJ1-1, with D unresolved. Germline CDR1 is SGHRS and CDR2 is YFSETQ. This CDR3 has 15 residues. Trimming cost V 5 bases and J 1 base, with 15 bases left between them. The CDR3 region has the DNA TGCGCCAGCAGGTCTGGACTCTCCGGGAACACTGAAGCTTTCTTT. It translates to CASRSGLSGNTEAFF.

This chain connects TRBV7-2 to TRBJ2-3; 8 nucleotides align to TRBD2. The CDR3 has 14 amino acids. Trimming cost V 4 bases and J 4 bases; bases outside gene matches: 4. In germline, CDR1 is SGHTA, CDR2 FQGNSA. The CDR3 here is CASSSGTRSDTQYF. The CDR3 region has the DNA TGTGCCAGCAGCTCCGGGACTAGATCAGATACGCAGTATTTT.

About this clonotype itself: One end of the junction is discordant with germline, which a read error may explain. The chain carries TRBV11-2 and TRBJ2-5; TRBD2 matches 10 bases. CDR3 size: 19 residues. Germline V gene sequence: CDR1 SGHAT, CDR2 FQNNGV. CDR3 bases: TGTGCCAGCAGCTTAGATAGTTGGCTAGCGGGAGAATGGGAGGAGACCCAGTCCTTC. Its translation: CASSLDSWLAGEWEETQSF.

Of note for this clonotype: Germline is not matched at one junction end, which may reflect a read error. The CDR3 loop is CASSGDPRSKEKLFF. The CDR3 region has the DNA TGTGCCAGCAGTGGGGACCCTCGCTCTAAAGAAAAACTGTTTTTT. The V call is TRBV12-3 or TRBV12-4, the J call TRBJ1-4; D is perhaps TRBD1 (5 bases). The CDR3 loop spans 15 amino acids.

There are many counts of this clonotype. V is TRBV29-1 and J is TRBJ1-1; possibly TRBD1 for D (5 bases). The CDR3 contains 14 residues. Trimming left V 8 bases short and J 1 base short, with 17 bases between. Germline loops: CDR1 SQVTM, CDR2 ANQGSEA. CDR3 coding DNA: TGCAGCCCTGGGGCGGGAGAGACGAACACTGAAGCTTTCTTT. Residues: CSPGAGETNTEAFF.

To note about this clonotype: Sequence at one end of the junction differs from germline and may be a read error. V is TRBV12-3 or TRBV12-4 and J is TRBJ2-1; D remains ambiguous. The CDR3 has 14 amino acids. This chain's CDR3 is CSSSLGSSYNEQFF. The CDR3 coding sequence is TGTTCCAGCAGCCTCGGAAGCTCCTACAATGAGCAGTTCTTC.

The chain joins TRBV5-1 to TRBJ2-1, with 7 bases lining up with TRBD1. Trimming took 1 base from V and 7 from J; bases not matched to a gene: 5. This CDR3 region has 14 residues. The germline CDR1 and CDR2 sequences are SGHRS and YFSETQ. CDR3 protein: CASSLSTDRNEQFF. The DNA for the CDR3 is TGCGCCAGCAGCTTGTCGACGGACAGGAATGAGCAGTTCTTC.

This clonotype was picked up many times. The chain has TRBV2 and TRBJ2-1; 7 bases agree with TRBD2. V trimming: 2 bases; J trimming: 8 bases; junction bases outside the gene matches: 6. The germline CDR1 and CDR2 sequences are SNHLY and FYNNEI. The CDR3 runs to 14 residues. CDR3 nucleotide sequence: TGTGCCAGCAGTGAATCGGGCGGGAGCGATGAGCAGTTCTTC. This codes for CASSESGGSDEQFF.

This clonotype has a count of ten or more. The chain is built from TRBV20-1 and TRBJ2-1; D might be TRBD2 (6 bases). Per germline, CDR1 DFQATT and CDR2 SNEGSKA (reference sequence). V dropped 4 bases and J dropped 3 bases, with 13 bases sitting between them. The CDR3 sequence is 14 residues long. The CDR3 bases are TGCAGTGCTACCGGGGGTTTCCTCTACAATGAGCAGTTCTTC. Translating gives CSATGGFLYNEQFF.

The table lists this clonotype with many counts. The CDR3 coding sequence is TGTGCCAGCTCACCAGGAGCCGGGACTAGCGGAACCTACGAGCAGTACTTC. It specifies CASSPGAGTSGTYEQYF. The rearrangement joins TRBV18 to TRBJ2-7, with 11 bases that match TRBD2. V was pared by 2 bases and J by 2 bases, with 8 bases of the junction left unmatched. The CDR3 is 17 residues long. The germline gives CDR1 KGHSH, CDR2 LQKENI.

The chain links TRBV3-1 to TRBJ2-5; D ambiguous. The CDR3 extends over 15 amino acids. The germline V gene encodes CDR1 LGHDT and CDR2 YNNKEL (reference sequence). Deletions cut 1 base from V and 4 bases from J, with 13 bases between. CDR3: CASSQVKVQGETQYF. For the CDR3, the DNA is TGTGCCAGCAGCCAAGTGAAGGTTCAAGGAGAGACCCAGTACTTC.

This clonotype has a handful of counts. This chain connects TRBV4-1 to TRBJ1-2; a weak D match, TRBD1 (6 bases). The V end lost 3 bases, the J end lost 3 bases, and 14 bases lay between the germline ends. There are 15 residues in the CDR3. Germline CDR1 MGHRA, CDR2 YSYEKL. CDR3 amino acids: CASSHRGARYYGYTF. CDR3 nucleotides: TGCGCCAGCAGCCATCGGGGGGCGCGTTACTATGGCTACACCTTC.

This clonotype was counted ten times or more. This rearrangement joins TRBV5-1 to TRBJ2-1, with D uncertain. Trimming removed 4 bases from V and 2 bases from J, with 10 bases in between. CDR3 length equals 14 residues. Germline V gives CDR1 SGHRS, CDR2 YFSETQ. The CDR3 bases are TGCGCCAGCAGCCCTCAGGTCCCCTACAATGAGCAGTTCTTC. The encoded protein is CASSPQVPYNEQFF.

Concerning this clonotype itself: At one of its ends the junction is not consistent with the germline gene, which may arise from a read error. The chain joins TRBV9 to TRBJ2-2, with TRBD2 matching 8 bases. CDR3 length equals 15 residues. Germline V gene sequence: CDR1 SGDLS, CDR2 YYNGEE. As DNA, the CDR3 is TGTGCCAGCACCGTACGAGCGGGAGCCACCGGGGAGCTGTTTTTT. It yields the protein CASTVRAGATGELFF.

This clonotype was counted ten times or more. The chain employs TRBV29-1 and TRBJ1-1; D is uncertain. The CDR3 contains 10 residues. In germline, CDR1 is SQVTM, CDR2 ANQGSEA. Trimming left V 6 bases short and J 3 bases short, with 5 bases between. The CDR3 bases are TGCAGCGTAAGGGACACTGAAGCTTTCTTT. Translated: CSVRDTEAFF.